This T cell receptor beta chain was identified during a study of cytomegalovirus exposure and HLA in healthy donors. Findings of the study overall: CMV serostatus was the only recorded immune exposure for donors. The analysis excluded some indistinguishable V segments, including TRBV6-2 and TRBV6-3. Most TCR beta V segments were productive about 87% or about 30% of the time in an earlier analysis.

CDR1 and CDR2 (germline): ENHRY, SYGVKD. V shed 3 bases, J shed 1 base, and the junction held 2 bases outside the gene matches. This CDR3 has 15 amino acids. Both 60 Vbeta primers and 13 Jbeta primers went into the PCR. Here immunoSEQ multiplex PCR was the method, and the copy in TCRdb shows in-frame clones only, minus some. The sample shows 100,000 to 150,000 clones, around 77% of them seen only once. In regard to this clone: Its antigen remains unknown.

The chain uses TRBV10-3 and TRBJ2-4; 8 bases fit TRBD2. The origin of this receptor is a woman aged 45-65 years in good health and CMV-seronegative. The sequenced sample consisted of PBMCs. The CDR3 is CAISESGSAKNIQYF. DNA for the CDR3: TGTGCCATCAGTGAAAGCGGGAGTGCCAAAAACATTCAGTACTTC.